The following is a TCR beta chain sequence with its context. The antigen is undetermined. The CDR3 is 11 residues long. V was clipped by 6 bases and J by 8 bases, with 10 bases between them. Germline CDR1 and CDR2: LNHDA and SQIVND (reference sequence). The sample comes from a study of T cell responses to AZD1222 COVID-19 vaccine. Background on the study: Doses given second, at about 4 or about 12 weeks, were pooled.

Overall study findings and caveats: Females outnumbered males among donors, who were mostly white British; clonal diversity was possibly underestimated. Dominant CD4 TCR responses targeted spike regions 160-218 and 743-854.

The data were produced by immunoSEQ multiplex PCR, yet TCRdb's version contains in-frame clones alone and is incomplete. The sample lists about 97,000 clones; about 88% were seen once. The TCR was taken from an adult in good health. The specimen was peripheral blood, collected on day 0 of AZD1222 vaccination. The chain joins TRBV19 to TRBJ1-1; D perhaps matches TRBD1 (5 bases). The CDR3 nucleotides read TGTGCCAGTAGCGGACATATCGAAGCTTTCTTT. Amino acid sequence: CASSGHIEAFF.